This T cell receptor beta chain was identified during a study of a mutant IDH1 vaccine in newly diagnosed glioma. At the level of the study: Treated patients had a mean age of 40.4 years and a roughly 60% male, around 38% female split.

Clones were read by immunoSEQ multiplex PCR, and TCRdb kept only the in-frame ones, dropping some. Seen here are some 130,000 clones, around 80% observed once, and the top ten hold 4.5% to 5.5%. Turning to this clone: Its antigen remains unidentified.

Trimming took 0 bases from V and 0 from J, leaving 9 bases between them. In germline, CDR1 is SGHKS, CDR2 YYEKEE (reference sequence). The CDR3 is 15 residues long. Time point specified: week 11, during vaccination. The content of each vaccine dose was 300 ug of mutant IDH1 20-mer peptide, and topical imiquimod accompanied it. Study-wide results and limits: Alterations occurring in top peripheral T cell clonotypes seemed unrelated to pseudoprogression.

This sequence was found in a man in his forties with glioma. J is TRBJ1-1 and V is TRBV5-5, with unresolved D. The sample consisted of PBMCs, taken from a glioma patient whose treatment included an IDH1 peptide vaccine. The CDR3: CASSLGVVLNTEAFF. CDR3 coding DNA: TGTGCCAGCAGCTTGGGGGTGGTTTTGAACACTGAAGCTTTCTTT.